The rows below give T cell receptor beta chains drawn from one sample of a study of cytomegalovirus exposure and HLA in healthy donors. Generated by immunoSEQ multiplex PCR, the TCRdb table keeps only in-frame clones and is missing some. The data show about 150,000 clones, roughly 80% seen once. Material: PBMCs. The receptors come from a man aged 40-49 years in good health and CMV-seropositive. Both conserved end residues are part of each CDR3. D genes are given only for firm matches. For some rows the clone size is stated as once, few or many, or as a class when expanded; others skip it.

j_gene	d_gene	abundance	v_gene	CDR3aa	CDR3nt
TRBJ2-1	TRBD2	once	TRBV5-6	CASFISGSLNEQFF	TGTGCCAGCTTCATTAGCGGGAGCCTCAATGAGCAGTTCTTC
TRBJ1-3	.	few	TRBV6-6	CASVPNSGNTIYF	TGTGCCAGCGTGCCTAACAGTGGAAACACCATATATTTT
TRBJ2-2	.	.	TRBV2	CASSQQGTGELFF	TGTGCCAGCAGTCAACAGGGAACCGGGGAGCTGTTTTTT
TRBJ1-1	TRBD1	few	TRBV19	CASSIRTGEAFF	TGTGCCAGTAGTATACGGACAGGAGAAGCTTTCTTT
TRBJ2-7	TRBD2	.	TRBV27	CASSFGGTSYEQYF	TGTGCCAGCAGTTTCGGGGGGACGTCCTACGAGCAGTACTTC
TRBJ2-3	TRBD2	.	TRBV7-9	CASSLAGSSGGLTDTQYF	TGTGCCAGCAGCTTAGCTGGGTCTAGCGGGGGACTCACAGATACGCAGTATTTT
TRBJ1-2	.	few	TRBV9	CASSVDNRDYTF	TGTGCCAGCAGCGTAGATAACCGCGACTACACCTTC
TRBJ1-2	TRBD1	once	TRBV7-8	CASSLTGGFDYGYTF	TGTGCCAGCAGCTTGACAGGGGGCTTCGACTATGGCTACACCTTC
TRBJ2-7	TRBD2	.	TRBV18	CASSPPGLAGEQYF	TGTGCCAGCTCACCGCCGGGACTAGCGGGTGAGCAGTACTTC
TRBJ1-5	TRBD1	.	TRBV4-3	CASSRYTGDNQPQHF	TGCGCCAGCAGCCGGTATACAGGGGACAATCAGCCCCAGCATTTT
TRBJ2-2	TRBD1	.	TRBV5-1	CASSLTTGSGELFF	TGCGCCAGCAGCCTAACGACAGGGTCCGGGGAGCTGTTTTTT
TRBJ2-6	TRBD2	.	TRBV2	CASSDGGGYSSGANVLTF	TGTGCCAGCAGTGACGGGGGAGGGTACTCGTCTGGGGCCAACGTCCTGACTTTC
TRBJ2-1	.	once	TRBV27	CASSQGSVNNEQFF	TGTGCCAGCAGTCAGGGGTCCGTTAACAATGAGCAGTTCTTC
TRBJ2-3	TRBD2	.	TRBV9	CASSVAERERDTQYF	TGTGCCAGCAGCGTAGCGGAGCGGGAGAGGGATACGCAGTATTTT
TRBJ2-7	.	.	TRBV11-2	CASSLGTVRSYEQYF	TGTGCCAGCAGCTTAGGAACGGTCCGTTCCTACGAGCAGTACTTC
TRBJ1-4	.	.	TRBV7-9	CASRKSNEKLFF	TGTGCCAGCAGGAAAAGCAATGAAAAACTGTTTTTT
TRBJ2-5	TRBD1	.	TRBV6-6	CASREPGQGAETQYF	TGTGCCAGCAGGGAACCGGGACAGGGGGCAGAGACCCAGTACTTC
TRBJ1-6	.	.	TRBV5-1	CAGSLAANHNSPLHF	TGCGCCGGCAGCTTGGCCGCTAATCATAATTCACCCCTCCACTTT
TRBJ2-7	.	once	TRBV11-2	CASSLDLHISYEQYF	TGTGCCAGCAGCTTAGATTTACACATCTCCTACGAGCAGTACTTC
TRBJ1-2	.	.	TRBV6-5	CASSYTIATPTTF	TGTGCCAGCAGTTACACTATAGCGACCCCCACCACCTTC
TRBJ2-1	TRBD2	.	TRBV4-2	CASSQGVSGDPYNEQFF	TGTGCCAGCAGCCAAGGCGTTAGCGGGGACCCGTACAATGAGCAGTTCTTC
TRBJ1-1	TRBD1	.	TRBV18	CASSPTGQTEAFF	TGTGCCAGCTCACCGACAGGGCAAACTGAAGCTTTCTTT
TRBJ2-5	TRBD2	few	TRBV7-8	CASSGPGRGEETQYF	TGTGCCAGCAGCGGACCGGGACGGGGGGAAGAGACCCAGTACTTC
TRBJ2-7	TRBD1	.	TRBV2	CASRPQGAARSSYEQYF	TGTGCCAGCAGGCCTCAGGGGGCCGCAAGGAGCTCCTACGAGCAGTACTTC
TRBJ2-7	TRBD2	once	TRBV27	CASSLRWRAGGPVDEQYF	TGTGCCAGCAGTTTACGATGGCGGGCGGGAGGGCCAGTCGACGAGCAGTACTTC
TRBJ1-2	TRBD1	.	TRBV27	CASSLTGGCGYTF	TGTGCCAGCAGTCTCACAGGGGGCTGTGGCTACACCTTC
TRBJ2-7	TRBD1	.	TRBV28	CASSLVTGSSYEQYF	TGTGCCAGCAGTTTAGTGACAGGGAGCTCCTACGAGCAGTACTTC
TRBJ2-1	TRBD2	.	TRBV7-3	CASSSLGSSGRNEQFF	TGTGCCAGCAGCTCCCTCGGGAGTAGCGGGAGGAATGAGCAGTTCTTC
TRBJ2-7	TRBD1	.	TRBV27	CASSARTGVREQYF	TGTGCCAGCAGTGCCCGGACAGGGGTGAGAGAGCAGTACTTC
TRBJ2-7	TRBD2	.	TRBV27	CASSFIGTSGGEQYF	TGTGCCAGCAGTTTTATAGGGACTAGTGGGGGGGAGCAGTACTTC
TRBJ1-2	.	few	TRBV10-3	CAISGQVYGYTF	TGTGCCATCAGTGGACAGGTCTATGGCTACACCTTC
TRBJ2-7	.	.	TRBV5-1	CASKMPGSEQYF	TGCGCCAGCAAGATGCCTGGCTCCGAGCAGTACTTC
TRBJ2-7	TRBD1	few	TRBV11-3	CASTEGAGYF	TGTGCCAGCACTGAGGGGGCTGGGTACTTC
TRBJ1-2	TRBD1	.	TRBV18	CASSGDRTYGYTF	TGTGCCAGCTCAGGGGACAGGACCTATGGCTACACCTTC
TRBJ2-7	TRBD2	.	TRBV7-9	CASSLGGAALEQYF	TGTGCCAGCAGCCTCGGGGGGGCCGCTCTCGAGCAGTACTTC
TRBJ2-7	.	.	TRBV7-8	CASSPAGGYEQYF	TGTGCCAGCAGTCCAGCCGGGGGATACGAGCAGTACTTC
TRBJ2-2	.	once	TRBV28	CASSGTSNTGELFF	TGTGCCAGCAGCGGGACTTCGAACACCGGGGAGCTGTTTTTT
TRBJ2-7	TRBD2	.	TRBV11-2	CASSLFGTSEFTSSYF	TGTGCCAGCAGCTTATTTGGGACTAGCGAGTTTACGAGCTCGTACTTC
TRBJ2-1	.	.	TRBV9	CASSASPTTYNEQFF	TGTGCCAGCAGCGCGTCACCGACAACCTACAATGAGCAGTTCTTC
TRBJ2-3	TRBD2	.	TRBV4-3	CASSRQAGGRDRLNTQYF	TGCGCCAGCAGCAGACAAGCGGGAGGGCGAGACAGGCTGAATACGCAGTATTTT